This T cell receptor beta chain comes out of a study of molecular identifiers for immune sequencing clone quantification. Trimming removed 1 base from V and 9 bases from J, with 12 bases in between. The CDR3 length is 13 residues. Germline V gene sequence: CDR1 SEHNR, CDR2 FQNEAQ (reference sequence). A word on this clonotype: A much bigger clone sits one base away, suggesting this may be a read error.

TCRdb itself ran the PCR reads through MiXCR, one entry per CDR3 protein. The sample has hundreds of thousands of distinct CDR3 sequences; around 25% are singletons. The origin of this receptor is a human donor in good health. Some libraries in this study had Jurkat cell RNA spiked in. The genes are TRBV7-9 and TRBJ2-5, with D unclear. The sequencing sample was made of naive CD8+ T cells from blood, with Jurkat cell RNA spiked in. The sample's subset: FACS-sorted CD8+CD4-CCR7+CD45RA+ naive T cells. CDR3 sequence reads: CASSLGSLEAQYF. CDR3 bases: TGTGCCAGCAGCTTAGGCAGTCTTGAGGCCCAGTACTTC.